Below, one T cell receptor (beta chain) is given with its context. Its antigen is unknown. Base qualities were left out, and no much larger clone turns up one base away. The library was produced with 5' RACE. The data were produced on a NextSeq 500. Unique molecular identifiers were attached to individual cDNA molecules in the TCR library protocol so that sequencing error and PCR bias could be corrected. TCR alpha and beta chains were both sequenced, and the abundances of alpha and beta sequences in each sample were closely correlated with each other. From the authors' description of their analysis: Decombinator V4 was used to perform V gene, J gene and CDR3 annotation of TCR sequences. TCRs were defined as expanded if a significant change between any two time points was detected under a Poisson model with p below 0.0001. Abundances of TCRs were expressed as counts per million after normalisation to the total number of TCRs sequenced in each sample. TRAV1-2 paired with TRAJ12, TRAJ20 or TRAJ33 defined MAIT TCRs, while TRAV10 paired with TRAJ18 defined iNKT TCRs. VDJdb, accessed 1 November 2021, was searched for CMV, EBV and SARS-CoV-2 annotated TCRs, excluding TCRs annotated for multiple antigens. Starting from the raw public reads, TCRdb applied fastp trimming at Q25, assembled clones with MiXCR and retained in-frame beta chains. Rows are combined by CDR3 protein, so each entry shows the most common genes and DNA. TCRdb, not the authors, supplied the V and J calls. This sample holds some 45,000 distinct CDR3 sequences; less than 8.5% were observed only once. The ten largest clones represent roughly 8.5% of the sample.

The data derive from a study of early T cells in non-severe SARS-CoV-2 infection (dated by TCRdb to about 2021). Looking at the study overall: TCR sequencing used bulk RNA from unsorted whole blood, so alpha and beta chains could not be paired.

A case-control design nested within a healthcare worker cohort in London, UK, was used, with weekly nasopharyngeal swab PCR tests and blood sampling performed. Healthcare workers were enrolled in the week of the UK lockdown, from 23 to 31 March 2020, and were followed every week for up to about 16 weeks. Reading from cysteine to phenylalanine, the CDR3 counts 15 amino acids. The CDR3 DNA has 45 bases and is translated from base 1. The germline V gene (reference sequence) sets CDR1 to LNHNV and CDR2 to YYDKDF. The junction shows trimming of 7 bases on V and 3 bases on J, plus 15 bases between the germline ends. Study-wide findings and limitations: VDJdb matching was skewed toward anti-spike CD8 responses and likely underestimated virus-specific expansions by missing private and CD4 specificities.

The sample comprised whole blood. Recombination linked TRBV15 to TRBJ1-4; the D gene is perhaps TRBD1, from 6 matching bases. This TCR was sampled from an adult who was a healthcare worker with PCR-confirmed SARS-CoV-2 infection or an uninfected control (not recorded which). The CDR3 loop reads CATTRGDGANEKLFF. The DNA reads as follows: TGTGCCACCACCAGGGGTGACGGAGCTAATGAAAAACTGTTTTTT. Reference TRBV15 and TRBJ1-4 genes cover what lies past the CDR3, so the full variable domain is DAMVIQNPRYQVTQFGKPVTLSCSQTLNHNVMYWYQQKSSQAPKLLFHYYDKDFNNEADTPDNFQSRRPNTSFCFLDIRSPGLGDTAMYLCATTRGDGANEKLFFGSGTQLSVL.